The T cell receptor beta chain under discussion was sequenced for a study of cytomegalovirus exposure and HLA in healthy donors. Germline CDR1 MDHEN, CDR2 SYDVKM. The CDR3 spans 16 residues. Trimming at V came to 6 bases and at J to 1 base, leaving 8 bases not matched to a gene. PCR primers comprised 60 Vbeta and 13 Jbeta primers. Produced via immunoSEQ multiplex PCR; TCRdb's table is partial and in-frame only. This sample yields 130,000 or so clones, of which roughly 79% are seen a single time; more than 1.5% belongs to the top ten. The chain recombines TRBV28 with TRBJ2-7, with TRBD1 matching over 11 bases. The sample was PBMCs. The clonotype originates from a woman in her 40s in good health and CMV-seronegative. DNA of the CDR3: TGTGCCAGCAGCCCATCTCGGGACAGGGGGTCCTACGAGCAGTACTTC. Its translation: CASSPSRDRGSYEQYF.